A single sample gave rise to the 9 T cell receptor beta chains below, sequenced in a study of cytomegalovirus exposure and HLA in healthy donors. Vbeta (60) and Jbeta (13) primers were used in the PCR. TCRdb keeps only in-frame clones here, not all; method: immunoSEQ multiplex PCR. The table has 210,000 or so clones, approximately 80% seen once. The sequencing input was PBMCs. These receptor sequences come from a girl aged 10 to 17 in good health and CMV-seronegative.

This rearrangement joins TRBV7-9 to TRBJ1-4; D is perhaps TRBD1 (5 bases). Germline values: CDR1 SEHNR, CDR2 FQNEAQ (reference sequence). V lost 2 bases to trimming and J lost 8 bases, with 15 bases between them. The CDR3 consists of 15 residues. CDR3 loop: CASSLLRAGVEKLFF. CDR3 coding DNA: TGTGCCAGCAGCTTATTGAGGGCGGGGGTCGAAAAACTGTTTTTT.

In nucleotides, the CDR3 is TGTGCCAGCAGGGACCAGGGGCTCCAAGAGACCCAGTACTTC. Translated, it gives CASRDQGLQETQYF. This sequence joins TRBV6-1 and TRBJ2-5; D may be TRBD1 (6 bases). CDR1 and CDR2 from the germline V gene are MNHNS and SASEGT. V lost 6 bases and J 1 base, leaving 12 bases between the germline ends. The CDR3 length is 14 residues.

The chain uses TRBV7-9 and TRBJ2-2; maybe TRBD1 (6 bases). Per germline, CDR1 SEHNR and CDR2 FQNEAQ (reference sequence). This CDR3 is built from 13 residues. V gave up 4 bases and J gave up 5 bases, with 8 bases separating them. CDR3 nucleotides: TGTGCCAGCAGCTACAGGGATACCGGGGAGCTGTTTTTT. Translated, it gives CASSYRDTGELFF.

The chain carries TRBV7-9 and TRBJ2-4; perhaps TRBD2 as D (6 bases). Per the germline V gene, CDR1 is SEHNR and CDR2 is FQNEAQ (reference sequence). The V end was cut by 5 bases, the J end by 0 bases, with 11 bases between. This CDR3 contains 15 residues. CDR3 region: CASSGGAGAKNIQYF. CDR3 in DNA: TGTGCCAGCAGCGGGGGAGCGGGAGCCAAAAACATTCAGTACTTC.

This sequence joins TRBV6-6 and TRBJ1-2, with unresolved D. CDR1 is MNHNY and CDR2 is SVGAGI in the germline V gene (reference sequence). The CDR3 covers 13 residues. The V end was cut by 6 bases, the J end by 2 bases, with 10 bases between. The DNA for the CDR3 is TGTGCCAGCAGCCTAGATGGGAACTATGGCTACACCTTC. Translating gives CASSLDGNYGYTF.

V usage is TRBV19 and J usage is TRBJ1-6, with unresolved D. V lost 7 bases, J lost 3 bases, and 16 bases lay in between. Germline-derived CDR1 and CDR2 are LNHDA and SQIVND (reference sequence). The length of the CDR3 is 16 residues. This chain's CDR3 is CASTLGGGVYNSPLHF. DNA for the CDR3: TGTGCCAGTACCCTAGGCGGCGGAGTCTATAATTCACCCCTCCACTTT.

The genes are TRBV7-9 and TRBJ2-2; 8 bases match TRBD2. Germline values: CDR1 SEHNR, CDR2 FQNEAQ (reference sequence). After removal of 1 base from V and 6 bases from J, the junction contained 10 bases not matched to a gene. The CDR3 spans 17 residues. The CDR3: CASSLGHGTSKAGELFF. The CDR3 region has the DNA TGTGCCAGCAGCTTAGGACATGGGACTAGTAAGGCCGGGGAGCTGTTTTTT.

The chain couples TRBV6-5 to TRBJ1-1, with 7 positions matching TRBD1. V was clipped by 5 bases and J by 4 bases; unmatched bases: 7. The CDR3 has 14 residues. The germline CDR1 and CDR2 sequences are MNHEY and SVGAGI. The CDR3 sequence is CASSTRTGGTEAFF. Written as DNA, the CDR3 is TGTGCCAGCAGTACGAGGACAGGAGGCACTGAAGCTTTCTTT.

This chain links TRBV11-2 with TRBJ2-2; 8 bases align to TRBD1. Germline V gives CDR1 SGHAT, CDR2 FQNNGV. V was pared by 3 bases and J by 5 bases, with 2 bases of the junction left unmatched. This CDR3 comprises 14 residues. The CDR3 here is CASSLGQVTGELFF. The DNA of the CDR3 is TGTGCCAGCAGCTTGGGACAGGTGACCGGGGAGCTGTTTTTT.